The entry below describes one T cell receptor beta chain. Its antigen remains unknown. These data belong to a study of cytomegalovirus exposure and HLA in healthy donors. Primers: 60 Vbeta forward and 13 Jbeta reverse. TCRdb's table, derived via immunoSEQ multiplex PCR, lists solely in-frame clones and lacks some. The table has approximately 110,000 clones, roughly 79% seen once. The V gene's germline CDR1 is LNHDA and CDR2 SQIVND (reference sequence). V was pared by 3 bases and J by 11 bases, with 17 bases between. The length of the CDR3 is 14 residues. General study points: 164 TCR beta chains were listed as cytomegalovirus-associated. About 90% or about 30% of the time was how often most TCR beta V segments were productive, according to an earlier analysis. A link between a missense DCLRE1C variant and TCR beta V- and J-gene trimming emerged from a later analysis.

The source material was PBMCs. The rearrangement uses TRBV19 and TRBJ1-5; D gene uncertain. This clonotype was sampled from a woman between 25 and 40 years old in good health and CMV-seronegative. This CDR3 reads CASSISVQSVAQHF. The CDR3 DNA follows: TGTGCCAGTAGTATCAGTGTACAATCAGTGGCCCAGCATTTT.